A selection of T cell receptor beta chains follows, all from one sample in a study of a mutant IDH1 vaccine in newly diagnosed glioma. Libraries were prepared by immunoSEQ multiplex PCR; TCRdb keeps only in-frame clonotypes and omits some of them. The sample lists 45,000 to 65,000 clones, almost 65% occurring once. Their antigens remain unidentified. The material was peripheral blood mononuclear cells (PBMCs), obtained from a glioma patient whose treatment included an IDH1 peptide vaccine. Every receptor here comes from a middle-aged man with glioma. Some clones in this sample may be carry-over from other donors' samples. CDR3s include the opening cysteine and the closing phenylalanine or tryptophan. D genes are given only for firm matches. Where a row states a size, it is once, few, many or the class of an expanded clone; other rows omit it.

>TRBV7-2|NA|TRBJ1-3|NA
TGTGCCAGCAGCTTAGGACGACTAAGCTCTGGAAACACCATATATTTT
CASSLGRLSSGNTIYF
>TRBV2|NA|TRBJ1-1|few
TGTGCCAGCAGTGGTCGCAGGACGAACACTGAAGCTTTCTTT
CASSGRRTNTEAFF
>TRBV4-2|NA|TRBJ1-1|few
TGTGCCAGCAGCCAAGAGTTTCGGGGGAACACTGAAGCTTTCTTT
CASSQEFRGNTEAFF
>TRBV7-2|NA|TRBJ2-3|few
TGTGCCAGCAGCTTAGGGCAGGGTGGCGGGGCAGTGACAGATACGCAGTATTTT
CASSLGQGGGAVTDTQYF
>TRBV19|NA|TRBJ1-5|NA
TGTGCCAGTAGTATGAGAATACTAAGCAATCAGCCCCAGCATTTT
CASSMRILSNQPQHF
>TRBV6-5|TRBD1|TRBJ1-3|NA
TGTGCCAGCAGTTCGACAGGGGCTGGAAACACCATATATTTT
CASSSTGAGNTIYF
>TRBV7-9|NA|TRBJ1-2|once
TGTGCCAGCAGCTTTCGGGACACCGATGGCTACACCTTC
CASSFRDTDGYTF
>TRBV6-5|NA|TRBJ2-3|NA
TGTGCCAGCAGTTTCGGGCAGTTCACAGATACGCAGTATTTT
CASSFGQFTDTQYF
>TRBV6-4|NA|TRBJ1-5|NA
TGTGCCAGCAGTGAAGGGAGGGCGGATAGCAATCAGCCCCAGCATTTT
CASSEGRADSNQPQHF
>TRBV12-1|NA|TRBJ2-7|NA
TGTGCCAGCAGCCCGGCCGTGAGAGGGCCGGTGACCTACGAGCAGTACTTC
CASSPAVRGPVTYEQYF
>TRBV9|NA|TRBJ1-6|NA
TGTGCCAGCAGCCCAGGGACGTTACCCGGCTATAATTCACCCCTCCACTTT
CASSPGTLPGYNSPLHF
>TRBV7-8|NA|TRBJ1-6|few
TGTGCCAGCAGCTTAGCAGGGGACGGTTCACCCCTCCACTTT
CASSLAGDGSPLHF
>TRBV6-6|NA|TRBJ1-5|medium-sized
TGTGCCAGCAGTTACTCGGGGCAGGGGAGAGGGCCCCAGCATTTT
CASSYSGQGRGPQHF
>TRBV11-2|NA|TRBJ2-1|NA
TGTGCCAGCAGCTTAGAGGGGCCCTCCTACAATGAGCAGTTCTTC
CASSLEGPSYNEQFF
>TRBV7-9|NA|TRBJ1-4|NA
TGTGCCAGCAGTCAGGACAGCGCAACTAATGAAAAACTGTTTTTT
CASSQDSATNEKLFF
>TRBV18|TRBD2|TRBJ2-5|few
TGTGCCAGCTCACCATTTAACAGCGGGGGGAAGCAAGAGACCCAGTACTTC
CASSPFNSGGKQETQYF
>TRBV18|NA|TRBJ1-6|NA
TGTGCCAGCTCACCACCGCCGAGTAATTCACCCCTCCACTTT
CASSPPPSNSPLHF
>TRBV6-1|TRBD1|TRBJ1-2|NA
TGTGCCAGCAAGGAGGCAGGGGGCGCCAAGGGCTACACCTTC
CASKEAGGAKGYTF
>TRBV9|NA|TRBJ1-4|NA
TGTGCCAGCAGCTCAATAATGGGTGGTAGCGAAAAACTGTTTTTT
CASSSIMGGSEKLFF
>TRBV6-1|TRBD1|TRBJ1-6|NA
TGTGCCAGCAGTTCAGGGGGCCCAGGTTCACCCCTCCACTTT
CASSSGGPGSPLHF
>TRBV10-3|NA|TRBJ2-7|few
TGTGCCATCAGTGAGTCGAGGCAGCTGTACTTC
CAISESRQLYF
>TRBV14|NA|TRBJ2-3|NA
TGTGCCAGCAGCCGGGTGGGAGGAAATACGCAGTATTTT
CASSRVGGNTQYF
>TRBV6-5|TRBD1|TRBJ2-1|NA
TGTGCCAGCAGTTTGACAGGGTTGGAGCAGTTCTTC
CASSLTGLEQFF
>TRBV14|TRBD2|TRBJ2-4|NA
TGTGCCAGCAGCCTTGAGCGGGGGGGCGGCAAAAACATTCAGTACTTC
CASSLERGGGKNIQYF
>TRBV5-6|TRBD1|TRBJ2-6|NA
TGTGCCAGCAGCTTGCTACAGGGGGACCTCTCTGGGGCCAACGTCCTGACTTTC
CASSLLQGDLSGANVLTF
>TRBV7-9|NA|TRBJ1-4|NA
TGTGCCAGCAGCTTAACCAGGGGTGAAAAACTGTTTTTT
CASSLTRGEKLFF
>TRBV30|TRBD1|TRBJ1-3|NA
TGTGCCTGGATAACACAGGGGGCTTCGGGAAACACCATATATTTT
CAWITQGASGNTIYF
>TRBV5-4|TRBD1|TRBJ1-2|NA
TGTGCCAGCACGCCCTATCCCCCGGCCGGGACAGGGAACTATGGCTACACCTTC
CASTPYPPAGTGNYGYTF
>TRBV2|NA|TRBJ2-2|NA
TGTGCCAGCAGTGGGCTCCGAGAACCCACCGGGGAGCTGTTTTTT
CASSGLREPTGELFF
>TRBV5-1|NA|TRBJ1-3|NA
TGCGCCAGCAGGGTCGGTAGTCCTGGAAACACCATATATTTT
CASRVGSPGNTIYF
>TRBV13|NA|TRBJ2-2|NA
TGTGCCAGCAGCCGCTGGTCCGGGGAGCTGTTTTTT
CASSRWSGELFF
>TRBV6-5|NA|TRBJ1-3|NA
TGTGCCAGCAGTTACTCTGGGGGGCTTGGAAACACCATATATTTT
CASSYSGGLGNTIYF
>TRBV2|NA|TRBJ1-3|few
TGTGCCAGCACCACAGGGTTCGATGGAAACACCATATATTTT
CASTTGFDGNTIYF
>TRBV19|NA|TRBJ2-2|medium-sized
TGTGCCAGTAAAGTGTGGGGCAGGAGTAACACCGGGGAGCTGTTTTTT
CASKVWGRSNTGELFF
>TRBV5-1|TRBD1|TRBJ2-2|NA
TGCGCCAGCAGCCGAGGGACAGGGGGCTTAACCGGGGAGCTGTTTTTT
CASSRGTGGLTGELFF
>TRBV5-6|NA|TRBJ1-5|few
TGTGCCAGCAGCTTCCGGGATAATCAGCCCCAGCATTTT
CASSFRDNQPQHF
>TRBV4-1|NA|TRBJ1-4|few
TGCGCCAGCAGCCAGGGTGGCGGGGTGTTGGGCGAAAAACTGTTTTTT
CASSQGGGVLGEKLFF
>TRBV11-2|NA|TRBJ2-7|NA
TGTGCCAGCAGCTTTCAGCCCTACGAGCAGTACTTC
CASSFQPYEQYF
>TRBV15|NA|TRBJ2-3|few
TGTGCCACCAGCAGAGACAGGGACCTTACAGATACGCAGTATTTT
CATSRDRDLTDTQYF
>TRBV6-6|NA|TRBJ2-7|NA
TGTGCCAGCGCCGACAGGCCAAATTCCTACGAGCAGTACTTC
CASADRPNSYEQYF
>TRBV5-6|NA|TRBJ2-3|NA
TGTGCCAGCAGCTTGCTCGGCGGGGGCCTCACAGATACGCAGTATTTT
CASSLLGGGLTDTQYF
>TRBV2|NA|TRBJ2-7|NA
TGTGCCAGCACTACACAGGGATACACCTACGAGCAGTACTTC
CASTTQGYTYEQYF
>TRBV6-5|NA|TRBJ1-2|NA
TGTGCCAGCAGGGCGGGACGAACCTATGGCTACACCTTC
CASRAGRTYGYTF
>TRBV7-6|NA|TRBJ1-3|NA
TGTGCCAGCAGCCGTACAACCACGGGGACAACCTCTGGAAACACCATATATTTT
CASSRTTTGTTSGNTIYF
>TRBV2|NA|TRBJ2-2|NA
TGTGCCAGCAGTGAAGGCTGGGTCGTGGGGTTCACCGGGGAGCTGTTTTTT
CASSEGWVVGFTGELFF
>TRBV7-9|NA|TRBJ1-6|few
TGTGCCAGCAGCTTCGGACAGCTCGTTTCACCCCTCCACTTT
CASSFGQLVSPLHF
>TRBV7-9|NA|TRBJ1-5|NA
TGTGCCAGCAGCTTAGGTCAGGGCGTCAATCAGCCCCAGCATTTT
CASSLGQGVNQPQHF
>TRBV5-1|NA|TRBJ2-2|NA
TGCGCCAGCAGCGCATACAGGCTCACCGGGGAGCTGTTTTTT
CASSAYRLTGELFF
>TRBV21-1|NA|TRBJ2-5|NA
TGTGCCAGCAGCAAAGGAGGGGAAGAGACCCAGTACTTC
CASSKGGEETQYF
>TRBV2|NA|TRBJ2-5|NA
TGTGCCAGCAGTGGGAAGGGACGGGTAGAGACCCAGTACTTC
CASSGKGRVETQYF
>TRBV15|TRBD2|TRBJ2-7|NA
TGTGCCACCAGCAGAGCCCCTGGGGGGGGAAGGGACGAGCAGTACTTC
CATSRAPGGGRDEQYF
>TRBV30|NA|TRBJ1-2|NA
TGTGCCTCACCCGGTTGGGGGTCGGGTGGCTACACCTTC
CASPGWGSGGYTF
>TRBV5-1|NA|TRBJ2-1|NA
TGCGCCAGCAGTATCGGACAGTCCTACAATGAGCAGTTCTTC
CASSIGQSYNEQFF
>TRBV11-2|TRBD2|TRBJ2-1|NA
TGTGCCAGCAGCCGGACTAGCGGGGGGACCTACAATGAGCAGTTCTTC
CASSRTSGGTYNEQFF
>TRBV7-8|NA|TRBJ2-5|few
TGTGCCAGCAGCCCCGATCCGGGGACCCAGTACTTC
CASSPDPGTQYF
>TRBV7-6|NA|TRBJ1-4|NA
TGTGCCAGCAGCTTCCAGGCTGAGAATGAAAAACTGTTTTTT
CASSFQAENEKLFF
>TRBV5-4|NA|TRBJ1-1|NA
TGTGCCAGCAGCTCCCTAGGAGGTGAAGCTTTCTTT
CASSSLGGEAFF
>TRBV6-5|NA|TRBJ1-6|NA
TGTGCCAGCAGTTACTCGGAAAGGGGAAATTCACCCCTCCACTTT
CASSYSERGNSPLHF